The clone carrying this T cell receptor (beta chain) has a single count. No antigen is known for it. Trimming stripped 0 bases from V and 6 bases from J, with 9 bases between. Germline CDR1 is MNHEY and CDR2 is SVGAGI. The CDR3 length is 13 residues. CD45RO-negative CD8 cells positively selected for CCR7 made up the naive population, which excluded terminally differentiated effector memory CD45RA+ cells. Everyone who donated was a Caucasian adult who lived in Nashville, Tennessee. Original analysis: Filtering differed since immunoSEQ provided only junctions, with no quality scores. Produced via immunoSEQ multiplex PCR; TCRdb's table is partial and in-frame only. V and J calls and clone size are given by that table; D and trimming were obtained from the DNA. The sample carries around 600,000 clones, roughly 98% recorded once. These data belong to a study of shared clonotypes between healthy human individuals. Overall study results and limits: Only blood was sampled, and tissue TCR repertoires likely differ from blood ones.

This chain links TRBV6-5 with TRBJ2-7, with D perhaps assigned TRBD1 or TRBD2 (5 bases each). The TCR comes from a man under 40 in good health. Sequencing used naive CD8+ T cells sorted from blood. The CDR3, as DNA: TGTGCCAGCAGTTACTCATCGAGGGGCGAGCAGTACTTC. It codes for CASSYSSRGEQYF.